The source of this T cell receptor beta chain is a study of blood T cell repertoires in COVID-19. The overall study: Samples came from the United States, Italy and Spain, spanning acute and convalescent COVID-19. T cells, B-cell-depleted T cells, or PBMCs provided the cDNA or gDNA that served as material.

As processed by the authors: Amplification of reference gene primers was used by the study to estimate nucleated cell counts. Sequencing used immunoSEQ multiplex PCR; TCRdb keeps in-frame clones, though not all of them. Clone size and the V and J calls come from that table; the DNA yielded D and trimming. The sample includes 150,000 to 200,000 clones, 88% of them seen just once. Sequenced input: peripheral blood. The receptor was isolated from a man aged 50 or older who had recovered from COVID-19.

Here the CDR3 reads CSVEAGGNSGNTIYF. The CDR3 DNA reads as TGCAGCGTTGAAGCGGGGGGGAACTCTGGAAACACCATATATTTT. The gene calls are TRBV29-1 and TRBJ1-3, with D tentatively TRBD1 (5 bases). Trimming removed 1 base from V and 0 bases from J, with 10 bases in between. The germline gives CDR1 SQVTM, CDR2 ANQGSEA. The CDR3 loop spans 15 amino acids.